This T cell receptor (beta chain) comes out of a study of cytomegalovirus exposure and HLA in healthy donors. Turning to this clone: No antigen is known for it.

Participants comprised healthy donors of bone marrow. Researchers ran the PCR with 60 Vbeta and 13 Jbeta primers. Sequencing was performed with immunoSEQ multiplex PCR; in TCRdb, only in-frame clones are kept and a portion is missing. The table has fewer than 250,000 clones, approximately 78% seen once. Points from the study as a whole: In a later analysis, HLA-associated beta chains showed higher expansion and lower generation probabilities than comparable chains.

There are 14 residues in the CDR3. Germline V gene sequence: CDR1 LNHDA, CDR2 SQIVND (reference sequence). The J segment lost 5 bases and the V segment lost 3 bases, leaving 5 bases of the junction unmatched. The chain combines TRBV19 with TRBJ2-7; the match to TRBD2 covers 9 bases. The sequence came from a male donor in good health and CMV-seronegative. Sequences were obtained from PBMCs. The CDR3 is CASSITAGGHEQYF. DNA of the CDR3: TGTGCCAGTAGTATCACAGCGGGAGGACACGAGCAGTACTTC.